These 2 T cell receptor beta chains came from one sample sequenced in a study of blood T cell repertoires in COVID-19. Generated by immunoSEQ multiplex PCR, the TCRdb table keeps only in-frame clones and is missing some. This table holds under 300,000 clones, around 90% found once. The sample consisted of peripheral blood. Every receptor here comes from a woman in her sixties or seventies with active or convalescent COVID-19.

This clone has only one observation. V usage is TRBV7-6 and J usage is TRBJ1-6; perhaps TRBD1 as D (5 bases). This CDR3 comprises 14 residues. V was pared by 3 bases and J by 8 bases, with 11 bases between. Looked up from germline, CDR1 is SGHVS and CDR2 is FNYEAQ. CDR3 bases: TGTGCCAGCAGCTTGACAGCGGGAGATTCACCCCTCCACTTT. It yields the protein CASSLTAGDSPLHF.

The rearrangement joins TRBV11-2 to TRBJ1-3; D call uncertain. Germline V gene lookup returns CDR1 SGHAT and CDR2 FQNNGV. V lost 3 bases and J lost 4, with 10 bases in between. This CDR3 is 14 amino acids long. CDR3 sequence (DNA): TGTGCCAGCAGCTTTGGCCATGTGGGAAACACCATATATTTT. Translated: CASSFGHVGNTIYF.